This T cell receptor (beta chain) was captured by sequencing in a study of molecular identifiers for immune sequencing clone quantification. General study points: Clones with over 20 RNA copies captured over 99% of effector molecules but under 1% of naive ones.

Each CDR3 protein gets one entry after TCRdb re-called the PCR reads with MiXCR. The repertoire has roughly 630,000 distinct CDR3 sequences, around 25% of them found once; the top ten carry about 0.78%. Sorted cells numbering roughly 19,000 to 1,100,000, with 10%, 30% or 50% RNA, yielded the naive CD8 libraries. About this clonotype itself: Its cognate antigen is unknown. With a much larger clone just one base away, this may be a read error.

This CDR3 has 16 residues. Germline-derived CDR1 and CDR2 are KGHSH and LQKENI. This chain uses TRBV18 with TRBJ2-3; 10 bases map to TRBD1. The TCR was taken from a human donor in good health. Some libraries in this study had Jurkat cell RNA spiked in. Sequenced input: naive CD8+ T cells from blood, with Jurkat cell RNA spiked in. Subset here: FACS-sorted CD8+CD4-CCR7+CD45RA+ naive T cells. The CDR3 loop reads CASPPSGTGGTDTQYF. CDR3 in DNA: TGTGCCAGCCCACCATCCGGGACAGGGGGCACAGATACGCAGTATTTT.